The source of this TCR beta chain is a study of long-term antiretroviral therapy in people with HIV. Germline values: CDR1 SGDLS, CDR2 YYNGEE. The CDR3 consists of 13 residues. V shed 1 base and J shed 5 bases, with 7 bases lying between them. Run at survey level, the immunoSEQ assay was version v3.0. For each individual sample, sequencing targeted about 40,000-55,000 T-cell genomes. Some clones are missing from TCRdb's copy, which holds only in-frame ones; the method was immunoSEQ multiplex PCR. The table has about 24,000 clones, over 70% seen once. The chain links TRBV9 to TRBJ2-1, with D maybe TRBD1 (6 bases). This sequence was found in a man aged 25-40 years with HIV. The starting material was unsorted PBMCs, obtained around 4.3 years after starting antiretroviral therapy. The CDR3 DNA reads as TGTGCCAGCAGCGTAAGACAGGACAATGAGCAGTTCTTC. This translates into CASSVRQDNEQFF.